Below, 30 T cell receptor beta chains from the same sample are listed, as sequenced in a study of blood T cell repertoires in COVID-19. Assay: immunoSEQ multiplex PCR; the TCRdb copy retains only in-frame clones and omits some. The sample contains about 130,000 clones, approximately 88% of which appear only once. The source material was peripheral blood. All receptors come from a man between 45 and 60 years old with acute or convalescent COVID-19.

The chain combines TRBV27 with TRBJ2-2; D call uncertain. The V gene lost 5 bases and the J gene lost 2 bases, with 15 bases spanning the gap. The CDR3 has 16 amino acids. Per the germline V gene, CDR1 is MNHEY and CDR2 is SMNVEV (reference sequence). The CDR3 DNA is TGTGCCAGCAGTCGTTCTATCTTTCCTAACACCGGGGAGCTGTTTTTT. Translated: CASSRSIFPNTGELFF.

V usage is TRBV30 and J usage is TRBJ1-1; D might be TRBD1 (6 bases). Germline CDR1 is GTSNPN and CDR2 is SVGIG (reference sequence). The CDR3 is made up of 13 amino acids. Trimming left V 5 bases short and J 4 bases short, with 14 bases between. CDR3 sequence: CAWGSGQTTEAFF. CDR3 nucleotide sequence: TGTGCCTGGGGAAGTGGACAGACCACTGAAGCTTTCTTT.

This clone was counted a single time. The V and J genes are TRBV5-1 and TRBJ1-2; 10 nucleotides align to TRBD1. There are 16 residues in the CDR3. Germline lookup yields CDR1 SGHRS and CDR2 YFSETQ. V lost 3 bases and J lost 2; bases outside the gene matches: 7. The CDR3, as DNA: TGCGCCAGCAGCTCCCCTTGGGGACAGGGGAACTATGGCTACACCTTC. Protein: CASSSPWGQGNYGYTF.

This clone was observed a single time. V gene TRBV2 combines with J gene TRBJ1-5; D is undetermined. CDR3 size: 14 residues. CDR1 and CDR2 (germline): SNHLY, FYNNEI. V was pared by 3 bases and J by 4 bases, with 10 bases between. The CDR3 spells CASSDRTPNQPQHF. The CDR3 DNA reads as TGTGCCAGCAGTGACCGGACTCCTAATCAGCCCCAGCATTTT.

This clone has only a few counts. The rearrangement links TRBV2 to TRBJ1-3; D perhaps matches TRBD1 (5 bases). The CDR3 is 16 amino acids. V gave up 6 bases and J gave up 0 bases, with 15 bases separating them. The germline CDR1 and CDR2 sequences are SNHLY and FYNNEI. CDR3 in DNA: TGTGCCAGCAGGGGGGAGGACCGAAGCTCTGGAAACACCATATATTTT. Translation gives CASRGEDRSSGNTIYF.

This chain uses TRBV7-2 with TRBJ1-2; D might be TRBD1 (5 bases). V lost 6 bases to trimming and J lost 4 bases, with 12 bases between them. CDR3 size: 13 residues. Germline V gene sequence: CDR1 SGHTA, CDR2 FQGNSA. The DNA of the CDR3 is TGTGCCAGCAGTCGCAGACAGAGCTATGGCTACACCTTC. Translating gives CASSRRQSYGYTF.

The CDR3 sequence is CASSVGTGWTEAFF. CDR3 coding DNA: TGTGCCAGCAGCGTAGGGACTGGGTGGACTGAAGCTTTCTTT. The chain employs TRBV9 and TRBJ1-1, with D uncertain. CDR1 and CDR2 (germline): SGDLS, YYNGEE. The CDR3 totals 14 residues. The ends were cut back, 0 bases at V and 5 bases at J, with 11 bases in the middle.

The V gene is TRBV2, the J gene TRBJ1-5, with D maybe TRBD1 (5 bases). Germline values: CDR1 SNHLY, CDR2 FYNNEI. V shed 5 bases and J shed 6 bases, with 14 bases lying between them. This CDR3 has 14 amino acids. The CDR3 is CASSPGGGSQPQHF. Written as DNA, the CDR3 is TGTGCCAGCAGTCCCGGTGGGGGGAGTCAGCCCCAGCATTTT.

The J gene is TRBJ1-1, the V gene TRBV5-1; D unclear. This CDR3 region has 14 residues. Germline CDR1 SGHRS, CDR2 YFSETQ. V gave up 0 bases and J gave up 6 bases, with 12 bases separating them. The CDR3: CASSLVGSTPEAFF. The CDR3 DNA sequence: TGCGCCAGCAGCTTGGTCGGGAGTACCCCTGAAGCTTTCTTT.

This sequence joins TRBV7-8 and TRBJ1-1; D gene ambiguous. Germline V gene data show CDR1 as SGHVS and CDR2 as FQNEAQ. Deletions cut 1 base from V and 10 bases from J, with 10 bases between. The CDR3 loop spans 12 amino acids. The CDR3 reads CASSLVQVGAFF. CDR3 nucleotides: TGTGCCAGCAGCTTAGTTCAGGTGGGAGCTTTCTTT.

The genes are TRBV30 and TRBJ2-7; TRBD2 might be the D (7 bases). The CDR3 runs to 14 residues. CDR1 and CDR2 from the germline V gene are GTSNPN and SVGIG (reference sequence). The V gene lost 0 bases and the J gene lost 0 bases, with 9 bases spanning the gap. The CDR3 sequence is CAWSVGGVSYEQYF. As DNA, the CDR3 is TGTGCCTGGAGTGTAGGGGGGGTCTCCTACGAGCAGTACTTC.

A word on this clone: This specimen includes other DNA sequences encoding the same CDR3. The chain carries TRBV10-3 and TRBJ1-2, with 8 bases identical to TRBD1. Germline-derived CDR1 and CDR2 are ENHRY and SYGVKD. V was pared by 6 bases and J by 4 bases, with 4 bases of the junction left unmatched. This CDR3 has 13 residues. As DNA, the CDR3 is TGTGCCATCAGCGACGACAGGGGCTATGGCTACACCTTC. This encodes CAISDDRGYGYTF.

The chain combines TRBV15 with TRBJ1-1; D is possibly TRBD1 (6 bases). The germline gives CDR1 LNHNV, CDR2 YYDKDF (reference sequence). The V gene lost 5 bases and the J gene lost 1 base, with 17 bases spanning the gap. This CDR3 region has 16 residues. The CDR3 DNA reads as TGTGCCACCAGCCGTCTCGGTGAGGGGGAGAACACTGAAGCTTTCTTT. This codes for CATSRLGEGENTEAFF.

The sample holds one count of this clone. V gene TRBV30 combines with J gene TRBJ1-2, with 8 bases identical to TRBD1. V trimming: 0 bases; J trimming: 3 bases; junction bases outside the gene matches: 3. CDR1 and CDR2 from the germline V gene are GTSNPN and SVGIG (reference sequence). The CDR3 sequence is 14 residues long. The CDR3 DNA follows: TGTGCCTGGAGTGTTGGACAGGGCTACTATGGCTACACCTTC. It encodes CAWSVGQGYYGYTF.

The gene calls are TRBV6-2 or TRBV6-3 and TRBJ2-3; maybe TRBD2 (6 bases). V was cut by 5 bases and J by 3 bases, with 24 bases left in between. The length of the CDR3 is 18 residues. Germline CDR1 and CDR2: MNHEY and SVGEGT. In nucleotides, the CDR3 is TGTGCCAGCAGTACCCGGGAGTCAATTGCGTCGAGAACAGATACGCAGTATTTT. Translating gives CASSTRESIASRTDTQYF.

The chain has TRBV5-6 and TRBJ2-7, with no clear D. The CDR3 runs 14 residues. Germline values: CDR1 SGHDT, CDR2 YYEEEE. V was clipped by 3 bases and J by 3 bases, with 13 bases between them. This CDR3 reads CASSSTPTNYEQYF. Here the CDR3 DNA reads TGTGCCAGCAGCTCTACACCGACAAACTACGAGCAGTACTTC.

The chain joins TRBV5-1 to TRBJ2-1; TRBD1 matches 10 bases. CDR1 SGHRS and CDR2 YFSETQ come from the germline V gene. Losses at the gene ends were 4 bases for V and 4 bases for J; bases not matched to a gene: 5. The CDR3 is 15 residues long. CDR3 sequence: CASSNPGQGYNEQFF. CDR3 sequence (DNA): TGCGCCAGCAGCAACCCGGGACAGGGGTACAATGAGCAGTTCTTC.

This chain links TRBV28 with TRBJ2-5; TRBD1 is a possible D gene (5 bases). The CDR3 is 14 amino acids. From germline, CDR1 is MDHEN and CDR2 SYDVKM. V lost 4 bases and J lost 2, with 11 bases in between. CDR3 amino acids: CASSYRQRQETQYF. CDR3 nucleotides: TGTGCCAGCAGTTACCGACAGCGACAAGAGACCCAGTACTTC.

The J gene is TRBJ1-1, the V gene TRBV3-1 (or the pseudogene TRBV3-2); maybe TRBD1 (6 bases). The CDR3 length is 14 residues. Germline CDR1 and CDR2: LGHDT and YNNKEL (reference sequence). The V end lost 4 bases, the J end lost 6 bases, and 15 bases lay between the germline ends. The CDR3 sequence: CASSPWTEVAEAFF. The CDR3, as DNA: TGTGCCAGCAGCCCCTGGACAGAGGTGGCTGAAGCTTTCTTT.

The sample holds one count of this clone. J is TRBJ2-1 and V is TRBV13; 9 nucleotides line up with TRBD2. V was clipped by 1 base and J by 8 bases; unmatched bases: 24. Germline V gene data show CDR1 as PRHDT and CDR2 as FYEKMQ (reference sequence). The CDR3 contains 21 residues. Here the CDR3 DNA reads TGTGCCAGCAGCTTAGAGGCCCACCGTCTAGCGGGACTTAGTCGGGGCGATGAGCAGTTCTTC. As protein: CASSLEAHRLAGLSRGDEQFF.

The table lists this clone with a count of one. The V call is TRBV28, the J call TRBJ2-7; 9 nucleotides agree with TRBD1. Unmatched junction bases numbered 5, after V lost 5 bases and J lost 3 bases. Germline V gene lookup returns CDR1 MDHEN and CDR2 SYDVKM. This CDR3 is built from 14 residues. The CDR3 here is CASSTTGGNYEQYF. CDR3 coding DNA: TGTGCCAGCAGTACGACAGGGGGAAACTACGAGCAGTACTTC.

CDR3 sequence (DNA): TGCGCCAGCAGCCAAGTAGGGGATCTTCCTCTATCCTATAATTCACCCCTCCACTTT. Protein sequence: CASSQVGDLPLSYNSPLHF. The chain combines TRBV4-1 with TRBJ1-6, with D perhaps TRBD1 (5 bases). The CDR3 totals 19 residues. Germline-derived CDR1 and CDR2 are MGHRA and YSYEKL. V dropped 1 base and J dropped 1 base, with 17 bases sitting between them.

The V gene is TRBV7-9, the J gene TRBJ2-5, with D possibly being TRBD2 (5 bases). Germline V lookup: CDR1 SEHNR, CDR2 FQNEAQ (reference sequence). V lost 8 bases, J lost 4 bases, and 14 bases lay in between. The CDR3 runs 13 residues. CDR3 nucleotides: TGTGCCAGCGAGGGTGTACTAGGAGAGACCCAGTACTTC. Amino acid sequence: CASEGVLGETQYF.

The V call is TRBV5-1, the J call TRBJ2-2; D uncertain. Trimming removed 3 bases from V and 3 bases from J, with 9 bases in between. The CDR3 extends over 14 amino acids. CDR1 is SGHRS and CDR2 is YFSETQ in the germline V gene. The CDR3 loop is CASSYDLYTGELFF. The DNA for the CDR3 is TGCGCCAGCAGCTACGACTTGTACACCGGGGAGCTGTTTTTT.

CDR3 amino acids: CASSYGQGASTGELFF. CDR3 coding DNA: TGTGCCAGCAGCTACGGACAGGGGGCTAGCACCGGGGAGCTGTTTTTT. The chain has TRBV7-2 and TRBJ2-2, with 11 bases matching TRBD1. V was pared by 4 bases and J by 4 bases, with 5 bases of the junction left unmatched. This CDR3 is built from 16 residues. Germline CDR1 is SGHTA and CDR2 is FQGNSA.

The chain combines TRBV5-6 with TRBJ2-3; weak D call: TRBD1 (6 bases). Germline lookup yields CDR1 SGHDT and CDR2 YYEEEE. Trimming stripped 5 bases from V and 8 bases from J, with 18 bases between. The CDR3 is 14 residues long. CDR3 protein: CASSGRWRGGTQYF. The CDR3 DNA is TGTGCCAGCAGTGGCCGGTGGAGAGGGGGTACGCAGTATTTT.

This clone was seen just once. The chain uses TRBV30 and TRBJ1-2; TRBD1 matches at 8 bases. The CDR3 runs to 14 residues. Trimming cost V 2 bases and J 2 bases; bases outside gene matches: 4. Germline values: CDR1 GTSNPN, CDR2 SVGIG (reference sequence). The CDR3 here is CAWSLDRVNYGYTF. In DNA form, the CDR3 reads TGTGCCTGGAGTCTGGACAGGGTGAACTATGGCTACACCTTC.

This clone was detected once. The chain recombines TRBV28 with TRBJ2-7, with 10 bases lining up with TRBD1. Trimming at V came to 1 base and at J to 1 base, leaving 1 base not matched to a gene. Germline V lookup: CDR1 MDHEN, CDR2 SYDVKM. This CDR3 spans 15 amino acids. The CDR3 DNA sequence: TGTGCCAGCAGTTTATTGGGACAGGGGTCCTACGAGCAGTACTTC. This translates into CASSLLGQGSYEQYF.

CDR3 coding DNA: TGTGCCAGCTCACAGGGACAGAATGTTAATTCACCCCTCCACTTT. It yields the protein CASSQGQNVNSPLHF. The chain is built from TRBV18 and TRBJ1-6; TRBD1 agrees at 7 bases. Germline V gene data show CDR1 as KGHSH and CDR2 as LQKENI. The CDR3 sequence is 15 residues long. V dropped 4 bases and J dropped 6; count of bases not matched to a gene: 6.

This rearrangement joins TRBV28 to TRBJ2-2; weak D call: TRBD1 (5 bases). The germline gives CDR1 MDHEN, CDR2 SYDVKM. The CDR3 consists of 13 residues. Trimming pared 7 bases from V and 2 bases from J, leaving 8 bases between. CDR3 coding DNA: TGTGCCAGCAAGGGGCCCAACACCGGGGAGCTGTTTTTT. This sequence encodes CASKGPNTGELFF.